This TCR beta chain appears in the sequencing data of a study of OX40 agonist ivuxolimab in advanced cancers. Background on the study: The dose of intravenous ivuxolimab that patients received every 2 weeks ranged from 0.01 to 10 mg/kg. Patients assigned to dose escalation were diagnosed with hepatocellular carcinoma, melanoma, renal cell or head and neck cancer. Study results and limitations: There were, on average, more expanded clones in CD8+ T cells than in CD4+. What antigens the expanded peripheral T cells recognized was never established.

In regard to this clone: Its antigen is still unknown.

The CDR3 spans 12 residues. The germline gives CDR1 GTSNPN, CDR2 SVGIG (reference sequence). Trimming cost V 0 bases and J 7 bases, with 6 bases left between them. Sequenced by immunoSEQ multiplex PCR; TCRdb stores in-frame clones only, minus some. The table has more than 65,000 clones, 85% seen once; the top ten hold 5.9%. Material: CD4+ or CD8+ T cells sorted from blood, obtained in a trial of the OX40 agonist ivuxolimab. The receptor comes from an adult with an advanced solid tumor such as melanoma, head and neck, liver or kidney cancer. The gene calls are TRBV30 and TRBJ1-4, with D uncertain. The CDR3 loop reads CAWSVAGEKLFF. DNA of the CDR3: TGTGCCTGGAGTGTGGCAGGTGAAAAACTGTTTTTT.